The 17 T cell receptor beta chains below were found in one sample sequenced in a study of CD8+CD57+ T cells in acquired aplastic anemia. Previously, flow cytometry had revealed CD8+CD57+ cell expansion in the patients chosen for sequencing. The study profiled TCR beta VDJ and CDR3 using genomic DNA as template. One entry per CDR3 protein, called by TCRdb with MiXCR from the reads. The sample consists of approximately 300,000 distinct CDR3 sequences, roughly 59% of them appearing once. Sequences were obtained from sorted CD4+, CD8+, or CD8+CD57+ T cells (not recorded which) from PBMCs. The receptors originated from a human donor with aplastic anemia.

This clonotype occurred many times. This sequence joins TRBV27 and TRBJ1-5; D unresolved. CDR3 size: 15 residues. The germline V gene has CDR1 MNHEY and CDR2 SMNVEV (reference sequence). Deletions cut 5 bases from V and 4 bases from J, with 15 bases between. The CDR3 is CASSRDSGKNQPQHF. CDR3 DNA: TGTGCCAGCAGTCGCGATTCCGGGAAAAATCAGCCCCAGCATTTT.

This clonotype was detected once. The rearrangement links TRBV24-1 to TRBJ2-3; 8 bases are shared with TRBD1. The CDR3 loop spans 14 amino acids. Trimming at V came to 6 bases and at J to 2 bases, leaving 3 bases not matched to a gene. Germline V gene lookup returns CDR1 KGHDR and CDR2 SFDVKD. CDR3 coding DNA: TGTGCCACCAGTCAGGGGGCGGCCACAGATACGCAGTATTTT. It codes for CATSQGAATDTQYF.

The chain is built from TRBV2 and TRBJ1-1; the D is unclear. This CDR3 spans 14 amino acids. V lost 8 bases to trimming and J lost 0 bases, with 13 bases between them. Germline CDR1 SNHLY, CDR2 FYNNEI. The CDR3, as DNA: TGTGCCAGCCTAACTGACGGAATGAACACTGAAGCTTTCTTT. It specifies CASLTDGMNTEAFF.

V and J are TRBV24-1 and TRBJ2-1; unclear D gene. CDR1 and CDR2 from the germline V gene are KGHDR and SFDVKD. This CDR3 has 15 amino acids. The V end lost 1 base, the J end lost 5 bases, and 11 bases lay between the germline ends. The CDR3 region is CATSDFRTVDNEQFF. CDR3 sequence (DNA): TGTGCCACCAGTGATTTTCGCACAGTCGACAATGAGCAGTTCTTC.

V gene TRBV9 combines with J gene TRBJ1-1, with D hard to call. The V gene's germline CDR1 is SGDLS and CDR2 YYNGEE. With 6 bases removed from V and 7 bases from J, the gap between germline ends came to 16 bases. CDR3 length equals 13 residues. The CDR3 here is CASNPSGGLEAFF. The CDR3, as DNA: TGTGCCAGCAACCCGAGTGGAGGCCTTGAAGCTTTCTTT.

This clonotype was observed at least ten times. The chain uses TRBV7-3 and TRBJ2-5, with D unclear. Per the germline V gene, CDR1 is SGHTA and CDR2 is FQGTGA. V was shortened by 2 bases and J by 4 bases, with 5 bases between the two germline ends. This CDR3 is 12 amino acids long. The DNA for the CDR3 is TGTGCCAGCAGCTTAGACGGAGAGACCCAGTACTTC. Its translation: CASSLDGETQYF.

The rearrangement joins TRBV20-1 to TRBJ1-6; tentatively, D is TRBD1 (5 bases). Germline V gives CDR1 DFQATT, CDR2 SNEGSKA (reference sequence). The CDR3 extends over 13 amino acids. V gave up 3 bases and J gave up 6 bases, with 9 bases separating them. CDR3 residues: CSASSDSNSPLHF. The CDR3 DNA is TGCAGTGCTAGTAGTGACAGTAATTCACCCCTCCACTTT.

J is TRBJ2-5 and V is TRBV24-1; D possibly corresponds to TRBD1 (5 bases). The CDR3 runs 16 residues. Deletions cut 4 bases from V and 4 bases from J, with 18 bases between. Germline values: CDR1 KGHDR, CDR2 SFDVKD. The CDR3 loop is CATSDSGRGSSETQYF. Here the CDR3 DNA reads TGTGCCACCAGTGACTCCGGTAGGGGATCATCAGAGACCCAGTACTTC.

J is TRBJ2-3 and V is TRBV12-3 or TRBV12-4; tentatively, D is TRBD1 or TRBD2 (6 bases each). This CDR3 spans 16 amino acids. The V end was cut by 3 bases, the J end by 5 bases, with 18 bases between. CDR3 in DNA: TGTGCCAGCAGTTTCGGGGGCCGGGGAGGAGTAGATACGCAGTATTTT. It codes for CASSFGGRGGVDTQYF.

Worth noting for this clonotype: No conserved phenylalanine or tryptophan is present at the end of the CDR3, so a read error is the likely explanation. V is TRBV14 and J is TRBJ1-2, with 12 positions matching TRBD1. CDR1 is SGHDN, CDR2 FVKESK, per germline. CDR3 length: 16 residues. Unmatched junction bases numbered 5, after V lost 4 bases and J lost 2 bases. This CDR3 is CASSPGTGGLNYGYTL. The CDR3 DNA sequence: TGTGCCAGCAGCCCGGGGACAGGGGGCCTCAACTATGGCTACACCTTG.

The chain employs TRBV20-1 and TRBJ2-1; TRBD1 matches 8 bases. V lost 3 bases to trimming and J lost 3 bases; unmatched junction nucleotides: 1. Germline V gene data show CDR1 as DFQATT and CDR2 as SNEGSKA (reference sequence). The CDR3 length is 13 residues. The CDR3 DNA follows: TGCAGTGCTAGGACAGGGGTCTACAATGAGCAGTTCTTC. Its protein is CSARTGVYNEQFF.

At least ten counts were recorded for this clonotype. The chain is built from TRBV5-1 and TRBJ1-3; the D is unclear. Germline V gives CDR1 SGHRS, CDR2 YFSETQ. The CDR3 is 14 amino acids. V lost 4 bases, J lost 4 bases, and 12 bases lay in between. The CDR3 region has the DNA TGCGCCAGCAGCCCGGAGAACCCCGGAAACACCATATATTTT. This sequence encodes CASSPENPGNTIYF.

This clonotype was detected a few times. V and J are TRBV7-9 and TRBJ1-1; D is ambiguous. This CDR3 region has 11 residues. Germline V gene data show CDR1 as SEHNR and CDR2 as FQNEAQ (reference sequence). With 5 bases removed from V and 14 bases from J, the gap between germline ends came to 15 bases. CDR3 protein: CASSHTPPPFF. CDR3 nucleotides: TGTGCCAGCAGCCATACTCCACCTCCCTTCTTT.

This clonotype was counted a few times. The chain employs TRBV29-1 and TRBJ1-2; D uncertain. Deletions cut 6 bases from V and 3 bases from J, with 14 bases between. Germline V gene sequence: CDR1 SQVTM, CDR2 ANQGSEA. The length of the CDR3 is 13 residues. The DNA of the CDR3 is TGCAGCGTCAGCAAGGTTGGGGACTATGGCTACACCTTC. It specifies CSVSKVGDYGYTF.

The V call is TRBV25-1, the J call TRBJ2-2; no definite D call. The CDR3 is made up of 15 amino acids. V lost 8 bases, J lost 2 bases, and 15 bases lay in between. From germline, CDR1 is MGHDK and CDR2 SYGVNS. The CDR3 sequence is CASQPGQINTGELFF. CDR3 bases: TGTGCCAGCCAGCCGGGCCAGATAAACACCGGGGAGCTGTTTTTT.

CDR3 bases: TGTGCCACCAGTGATTTGCGGGGACCCGGGGAGCTGTTTTTT. Its protein is CATSDLRGPGELFF. The J gene is TRBJ2-2, the V gene TRBV24-1; D possibly uses TRBD1 or TRBD2 (5 bases each). Germline CDR1 reads KGHDR; CDR2 reads SFDVKD. V was shortened by 0 bases and J by 6 bases, with 7 bases between the two germline ends. This CDR3 contains 14 residues.

At least ten counts were recorded for this clonotype. The chain links TRBV7-8 to TRBJ1-5, with D possibly matching TRBD1 (5 bases). CDR1 is SGHVS and CDR2 is FQNEAQ in the germline V gene. The CDR3 consists of 16 residues. V gave up 2 bases and J gave up 0 bases, with 11 bases separating them. The CDR3: CASSLTGGNSNQPQHF. In DNA, the CDR3 is TGTGCCAGCAGCTTAACCGGGGGTAATAGCAATCAGCCCCAGCATTTT.